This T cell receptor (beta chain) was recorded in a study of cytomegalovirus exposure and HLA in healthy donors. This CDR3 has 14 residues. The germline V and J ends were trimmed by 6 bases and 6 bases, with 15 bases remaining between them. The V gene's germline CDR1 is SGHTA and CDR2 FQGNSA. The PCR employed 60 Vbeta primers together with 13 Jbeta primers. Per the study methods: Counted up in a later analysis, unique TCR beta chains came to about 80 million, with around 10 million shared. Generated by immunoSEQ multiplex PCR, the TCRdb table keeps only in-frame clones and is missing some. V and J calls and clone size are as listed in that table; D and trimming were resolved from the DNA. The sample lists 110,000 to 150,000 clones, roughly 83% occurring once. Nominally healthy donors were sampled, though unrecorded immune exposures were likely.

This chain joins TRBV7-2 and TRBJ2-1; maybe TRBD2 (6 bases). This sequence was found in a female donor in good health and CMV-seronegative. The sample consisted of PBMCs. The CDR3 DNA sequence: TGTGCCAGCAGGTCTTCGGACTATAGCAATGAGCAGTTCTTC. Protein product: CASRSSDYSNEQFF.